This passage covers 15 T cell receptor beta chains from one sample sequenced in a study of regulatory T cells in long-lasting Graves disease. Time point of the sample: newly diagnosed GD, antithyroid drugs for less than 3 months. After RNA was extracted from PBMCs, the TCR library was made from it. Assembly of TCR beta libraries relied on iRepertoire HTBI primers together with Arm-PCR of CDR3 regions. TCRdb re-called the multiplex PCR reads with MiXCR, one entry per CDR3 protein. Counted here are about 530,000 distinct CDR3 sequences, about 16% occurring once; the ten biggest clones make up approximately 25%. The sample also formed part of further work on T cells in Graves' hyperthyroidism and ophthalmopathy.

The material was peripheral blood mononuclear cells (PBMCs), obtained at new diagnosis, from a patient treated with antithyroid drugs. These receptor sequences come from a woman aged 40 to 65 with Graves disease.

There are many counts of this clonotype. The chain recombines TRBV12-3 or TRBV12-4 with TRBJ1-6; no reliable D call. V lost 0 bases and J lost 14, with 11 bases in between. The CDR3 has 13 amino acids. Here the CDR3 reads CASSLANRPALHF. CDR3 nucleotide sequence: TGTGCCAGCAGTTTAGCTAACAGACCAGCCCTCCACTTT.

The table lists this clonotype with many counts. The chain combines TRBV10-3 with TRBJ2-5, with TRBD2 matching over 12 bases. Germline CDR1 is ENHRY and CDR2 is SYGVKD. The CDR3 has 15 amino acids. V lost 5 bases and J lost 1; bases outside the gene matches: 2. The DNA for the CDR3 is TGTGCCATCAGTCTACTAGCGGGGGGCCAAGAGACCCAGTACTTC. This sequence encodes CAISLLAGGQETQYF.

In its sample, this clonotype was seen a few times. This rearrangement joins TRBV9 to TRBJ1-3; TRBD1 aligns across 9 bases. Germline lookup yields CDR1 SGDLS and CDR2 YYNGEE. V lost 1 base and J lost 4; bases outside the gene matches: 6. The CDR3 consists of 16 residues. CDR3 sequence: CASSVSGTGQGNTIYF. CDR3 nucleotides: TGTGCCAGCAGCGTATCCGGGACAGGGCAGGGAAACACCATATATTTT.

This clonotype showed up many times. This rearrangement joins TRBV3-1 to TRBJ2-2; possible D gene TRBD2, 6 bases. The CDR3 spans 14 residues. Trimming removed 1 base from V and 6 bases from J, with 9 bases in between. Per the germline V gene, CDR1 is LGHDT and CDR2 is YNNKEL (reference sequence). The DNA of the CDR3 is TGTGCCAGCAGCCAAGGACTAGTCTCCGGGGAGCTGTTTTTT. This translates into CASSQGLVSGELFF.

The chain employs TRBV6-5 and TRBJ1-2; TRBD1 agrees at 9 bases. Germline V gives CDR1 MNHEY, CDR2 SVGAGI. CDR3 length equals 17 residues. Trimming took 2 bases from V and 2 from J; bases not matched to a gene: 9. DNA of the CDR3: TGTGCCAGCAGTTACACTTTACAGGGGGCGCGGAACTATGGCTACACCTTC. It translates to CASSYTLQGARNYGYTF.

This clonotype was observed at least ten times. The chain joins TRBV7-9 to TRBJ2-1; possibly TRBD2 for D (7 bases). Germline V gene sequence: CDR1 SEHNR, CDR2 FQNEAQ (reference sequence). The CDR3 runs 14 residues. V lost 0 bases to trimming and J lost 8 bases, with 11 bases between them. CDR3 in amino acids: CASSLALGGHEQFF. Here the CDR3 DNA reads TGTGCCAGCAGCTTAGCGCTCGGGGGGCATGAGCAGTTCTTC.

This clonotype was seen at least ten times. The chain couples TRBV13 to TRBJ1-1; D may be TRBD1 (5 bases). V was clipped by 5 bases and J by 4 bases, with 17 bases between them. Per germline, CDR1 PRHDT and CDR2 FYEKMQ (reference sequence). The CDR3 contains 15 residues. The CDR3 region has the DNA TGTGCCAGCAGCCGCCGCGAGGGGAGGACCACTGAAGCTTTCTTT. Its protein product is CASSRREGRTTEAFF.

This clonotype was counted ten times or more. The rearrangement joins TRBV2 to TRBJ2-7; unclear D gene. CDR3 length equals 13 residues. V lost 6 bases to trimming and J lost 6 bases, with 15 bases between them. The germline gives CDR1 SNHLY, CDR2 FYNNEI. The CDR3 nucleotides read TGTGCCAGCAGCGCAAATCTGGGGTCCGAGCAGTACTTC. Residues: CASSANLGSEQYF.

This clonotype has a handful of counts. The rearrangement joins TRBV5-4 to TRBJ2-2; D is unclear. V shed 3 bases and J shed 7 bases, with 7 bases lying between them. Per germline, CDR1 SGHNT and CDR2 YYREEE (reference sequence). The CDR3 extends over 12 amino acids. The CDR3: CASSSDVGELFF. In DNA, the CDR3 is TGTGCCAGCAGCTCGGATGTCGGGGAGCTGTTTTTT.

This clonotype was counted at least ten times. The chain carries TRBV5-5 and TRBJ2-3; TRBD2 is a possible D gene (6 bases). Deletions cut 1 base from V and 0 bases from J, with 12 bases between. The length of the CDR3 is 16 residues. CDR1 SGHKS and CDR2 YYEKEE come from the germline V gene (reference sequence). The CDR3 loop is CASSLKTGTSTDTQYF. As DNA, the CDR3 is TGTGCCAGCAGCTTGAAGACGGGGACTAGCACAGATACGCAGTATTTT.

This clonotype was seen ten or more times. The gene calls are TRBV3-1 and TRBJ2-7; no clear D gene. Germline V gene data show CDR1 as LGHDT and CDR2 as YNNKEL (reference sequence). The CDR3 consists of 13 residues. Trimming shortened V by 4 bases and J by 4 bases, and 11 bases separated the two germline ends. CDR3 coding DNA: TGTGCCAGCAGCCTGCAGATAGGGTACGAGCAGTACTTC. Protein product: CASSLQIGYEQYF.

There are many counts of this clonotype. The gene calls are TRBV27 and TRBJ2-7; TRBD1 agrees at 9 bases. The V segment lost 2 bases and the J segment 4 bases; nucleotides outside the gene matches: 3. The CDR3 totals 14 residues. Germline CDR1 is MNHEY and CDR2 is SMNVEV (reference sequence). The CDR3 DNA follows: TGTGCCAGCAGTTTAACGGGACAGGGTTACGAGCAGTACTTC. Residues: CASSLTGQGYEQYF.

This clonotype was counted at least ten times. The chain carries TRBV6-1 and TRBJ2-1; 9 bases align to TRBD2. Germline lookup yields CDR1 MNHNS and CDR2 SASEGT. V lost 11 bases to trimming and J lost 9 bases; unmatched junction nucleotides: 14. The CDR3 is 14 amino acids. CDR3 residues: CACFLGGGATEQFF. CDR3 in DNA: TGTGCCTGCTTCCTCGGCGGGGGGGCGACTGAGCAGTTCTTC.

This clonotype showed up many times. J is TRBJ2-7 and V is TRBV6-2 or TRBV6-3, with 8 bases aligning to TRBD2. The CDR3 is 14 amino acids. The germline V gene encodes CDR1 MNHEY and CDR2 SVGEGT. The trim removed 6 bases at V and 6 bases at J, leaving 10 bases unmatched. The DNA for the CDR3 is TGTGCCAGCAGGATCGAGGCTAGCGGGCTCGAGCAGTACTTC. Residues: CASRIEASGLEQYF.

This clonotype was seen ten or more times. The chain links TRBV3-1 to TRBJ1-1; D is unclear. Trimming removed 3 bases from V and 10 bases from J, with 15 bases in between. CDR1 and CDR2 from the germline V gene are LGHDT and YNNKEL (reference sequence). The CDR3 is 13 amino acids. CDR3 nucleotide sequence: TGTGCCAGCAGCCAGTCCGAAGGACGTGGAGCTTTCTTT. Its translation: CASSQSEGRGAFF. Complete variable domain (other parts from reference TRBV3-1 and TRBJ1-1): DTAVSQTPKYLVTQMGNDKSIKCEQNLGHDTMYWYKQDSKKFLKIMFSYNNKELIINETVPNRFSPKSPDKAHLNLHINSLELGDSAVYFCASSQSEGRGAFFGQGTRLTVV.